The T cell receptor beta chain under discussion was sequenced for a study of T-cell reconstitution after alpha-beta-depleted transplantation in children. Study-level findings and limits: T-cell counts and diversity were attributed mostly to newly produced T cells one year after transplant. The study reportedly traced alpha-beta T cells about two months after transplant to several hundred expanded graft clones.

In this sample, this clonotype turned up a few times. Its matching antigen is unknown. V lost 5 bases to trimming and J lost 3 bases; unmatched junction nucleotides: 16. The germline gives CDR1 MDHEN, CDR2 SYDVKM. The CDR3 is made up of 18 amino acids. Using unique molecular identifiers, the investigators prepared the TCRbeta library. TCRdb re-derived calls from the PCR reads in MiXCR, one entry per CDR3 protein. The sample comprises about 900,000 distinct CDR3 sequences, roughly 29% of which are singletons, and roughly 31% rests with the top ten. Sequencing used PBMCs, mostly from graft donor cells, obtained 360 days after TCRalphabeta/CD19-depleted stem cell transplant. The source is a boy under two years old who had a stem cell transplant for SCID, so the T cells may come from the graft donor. The rearrangement links TRBV28 to TRBJ2-3; 8 nucleotides match TRBD1. In DNA, the CDR3 is TGTGCCAGCAGTCTCCCAAATCCCCTGGACAGGGAGACAGATACGCAGTATTTT. This encodes CASSLPNPLDRETDTQYF. The entire variable domain, with the rest obtained from reference TRBV28 and TRBJ2-3, is as follows: DVKVTQSSRYLVKRTGEKVFLECVQDMDHENMFWYRQDPGLGLRLIYFSYDVKMKEKGDIPEGYSVSREKKERFSLILESASTNQTSMYLCASSLPNPLDRETDTQYFGPGTRLTVL.